The sequence of this T cell receptor beta chain was determined in a study of Graves' ophthalmopathy and Graves' hyperthyroidism. Study outcomes and limitations: Appearing in blood as well were most expanded thyroid clonotypes above 0.001 frequency. Ophthalmopathy progression predictions by the model showed approximately 79% specificity and 70.59% sensitivity.

This CDR3 has 14 amino acids. Germline CDR1 SEHNR, CDR2 FQNEAQ (reference sequence). V was pared by 5 bases and J by 4 bases, with 15 bases between. This clonotype was observed many times. Its antigen is as yet unknown. RNA transcripts served as template for amplifying TCR beta CDR3 sequences. Following a first-round RT-PCR that used HTBI primers, a second-round multiplex PCR was carried out. TCRdb redid the calling of the multiplex PCR reads with MiXCR, one entry per CDR3 protein. Here the sample spans about 740,000 distinct CDR3 sequences, roughly 40% being singletons. The rearrangement links TRBV7-9 to TRBJ2-7; a weak D match, TRBD2 (6 bases). What was sequenced was peripheral blood. This TCR derives from an adult man with Graves' ophthalmopathy. The DNA of the CDR3 is TGTGCCAGCAGCCTGACGGAGGGGCTATACGAGCAGTACTTC. Residues: CASSLTEGLYEQYF.